One sample yielded the 3 T cell receptor beta chains listed below, sequenced in a study of molecular identifiers for immune sequencing clone quantification. TCRdb re-derived calls from the PCR reads in MiXCR, one entry per CDR3 protein. The repertoire consists of about 86,000 distinct CDR3 sequences, with more than 20% occurring once and the leading ten covering 0.6% to 0.95%. The specimen was naive CD8+ T cells from blood, with Jurkat cell RNA spiked in. Subset denoted: FACS-sorted CD8+CD4-CCR7+CD45RA+ naive T cells. These TCRs come from a human donor in good health. Some libraries in this study had Jurkat cell RNA spiked in.

This clonotype was seen ten or more times. The rearrangement links TRBV27 to TRBJ1-3; no clear D. CDR1 and CDR2 (germline): MNHEY, SMNVEV (reference sequence). V was trimmed by 5 bases and J by 0 bases, leaving 8 bases between them. The CDR3 is 14 amino acids. The CDR3 reads CASSPVPSGNTIYF. Written as DNA, the CDR3 is TGTGCCAGCAGTCCGGTCCCCTCTGGAAACACCATATATTTT.

Of note for this clonotype: The final CDR3 position lacks the conserved phenylalanine or tryptophan, pointing to a likely read error. The chain recombines TRBV20-1 with TRBJ2-3; 7 nucleotides align to TRBD2. V shed 1 base, J shed 0 bases, and the junction held 7 bases outside the gene matches. Germline CDR1 is DFQATT and CDR2 is SNEGSKA (reference sequence). This CDR3 is built from 16 residues. This CDR3 is CSARAELAASTDTQYS. The CDR3 DNA sequence: TGCAGTGCTAGAGCCGAGCTAGCGGCAAGCACAGATACGCAGTATTCT.

The gene calls are TRBV11-2 and TRBJ1-1; no definite D call. V was cut by 2 bases and J by 2 bases, with 6 bases left in between. The CDR3 is made up of 13 amino acids. The V gene's germline CDR1 is SGHAT and CDR2 FQNNGV. The CDR3 sequence is CASSLCSNTEAFF. Written as DNA, the CDR3 is TGTGCCAGCAGCTTATGCAGTAACACTGAAGCTTTCTTT.